The 15 T cell receptor beta chains below all came from one sample that was sequenced in a study of spatial heterogeneity in lung cancer (dated by TCRdb to the late 2010s). The intended sense of this specimen's time point label: sample taken at primary tumor resection. The library was produced with 5' RACE. Instrument on record: NextSeq 500. The public reads were reanalyzed by TCRdb: fastp trimming at Q25, MiXCR alignment, in-frame beta chains only. Rows are unified per CDR3 protein, each entry keeping the most common DNA and genes. Across this sample there are fewer than 65,000 distinct CDR3 sequences, with under 7.5% seen only once. Of the sample, about 15% falls within the top ten clones. Sequencing was performed on PBMCs, taken at surgery. Receptors originate from a female donor with early-stage non-small cell lung cancer.

Many counts were recorded for this clonotype. V and J are TRBV5-6 and TRBJ1-1, with unresolved D. Trimming shortened V by 3 bases and J by 1 base, and 13 bases separated the two germline ends. The CDR3 contains 15 residues. CDR1 is SGHDT, CDR2 YYEEEE, per germline. CDR3 in amino acids: CASSSGGRPNTEAFF. DNA of the CDR3: TGTGCCAGCAGCTCGGGAGGACGGCCGAACACTGAAGCTTTCTTT.

In this sample, this clonotype turned up a few times. The V and J genes are TRBV6-2 or TRBV6-3 and TRBJ2-1, with TRBD2 as a possible D gene (6 bases). Germline CDR1 is MNHEY and CDR2 is SVGEGT. The CDR3 covers 15 residues. Trimming took 7 bases from V and 2 from J, leaving 15 bases between them. CDR3 DNA sequence: TGTGCCAGCACCCTTGGTGGAGGGCCCTACAATGAGCAGTTCTTC. Its protein is CASTLGGGPYNEQFF.

This clonotype was detected many times. This chain links TRBV11-2 with TRBJ2-3; TRBD2 is a possible D gene (6 bases). V lost 1 base to trimming and J lost 3 bases, with 11 bases between them. This CDR3 spans 15 amino acids. From germline, CDR1 is SGHAT and CDR2 FQNNGV. In nucleotides, the CDR3 is TGTGCCAGCAGCTTAGTAAGGCTAGCGACAGATACGCAGTATTTT. Protein product: CASSLVRLATDTQYF.

This chain uses TRBV14 with TRBJ2-5; D perhaps matches TRBD2 (6 bases). CDR3 size: 16 residues. Trimming removed 1 base from V and 5 bases from J, with 17 bases in between. Per germline, CDR1 SGHDN and CDR2 FVKESK. As DNA, the CDR3 is TGTGCCAGCAGCCAAGGCGGGGCTGGGCTGCGGGAGACCCAGTACTTC. It specifies CASSQGGAGLRETQYF. The variable domain in full, with the rest retrieved from reference TRBV14 and TRBJ2-5, is EAGVTQFPSHSVIEKGQTVTLRCDPISGHDNLYWYRRVMGKEIKFLLHFVKESKQDESGMPNNRFLAERTGGTYSTLKVQPAELEDSGVYFCASSQGGAGLRETQYFGPGTRLLVL.

A note on this clonotype: This may stem from a read error, because a much larger clone lies one nucleotide away. CDR3 nucleotides: TGTGCCAGCAGTTTAAAAGGACAGGGGTACGACTACACCTTC. Protein product: CASSLKGQGYDYTF. The chain carries TRBV12-3 or TRBV12-4 and TRBJ1-2; 9 positions match TRBD1. This CDR3 region has 14 residues. Trimming removed 2 bases from V and 10 bases from J; junction bases left unmatched: 8.

This clonotype was counted at least ten times. CDR3 protein: CASRIKLGPSTEAFF. As DNA, the CDR3 is TGTGCCAGCAGAATAAAATTGGGACCGTCCACTGAAGCTTTCTTT. V usage is TRBV7-3 and J usage is TRBJ1-1, with a possible D match to TRBD1 (5 bases). Looked up from germline, CDR1 is SGHTA and CDR2 is FQGTGA. The CDR3 totals 15 residues. Trimming pared 6 bases from V and 4 bases from J, leaving 18 bases between.

This clonotype appeared many times. The chain combines TRBV24-1 with TRBJ1-3; D ambiguous. Trimming stripped 6 bases from V and 0 bases from J, with 17 bases between. From germline, CDR1 is KGHDR and CDR2 SFDVKD. This CDR3 spans 17 amino acids. CDR3 in DNA: TGTGCCACCAGTAAACAGACCGGACGTGGCTCTGGAAACACCATATATTTT. This codes for CATSKQTGRGSGNTIYF.

In this sample, this clonotype turned up many times. CDR3 in amino acids: CASSSHRPPTGELFF. CDR3 nucleotide sequence: TGTGCCAGCAGCTCTCACAGGCCCCCCACCGGGGAGCTGTTTTTT. The rearrangement joins TRBV7-2 to TRBJ2-2; D is perhaps TRBD1 (5 bases). Trimming pared 4 bases from V and 4 bases from J, leaving 13 bases between. Germline V gene data show CDR1 as SGHTA and CDR2 as FQGNSA. This CDR3 has 15 residues.

This clonotype has ten or more counts. V usage is TRBV20-1 and J usage is TRBJ1-2, with TRBD1 matching over 10 bases. Germline V gene lookup returns CDR1 DFQATT and CDR2 SNEGSKA (reference sequence). Trimming at V came to 3 bases and at J to 4 bases, leaving 11 bases not matched to a gene. CDR3 size: 16 residues. CDR3 bases: TGCAGTGCTAGCGGGACAGGGGCCCAGTGGGGCTATGGCTACACCTTC. Its protein product is CSASGTGAQWGYGYTF.

This clonotype was detected many times. The chain uses TRBV2 and TRBJ2-6; tentatively, D is TRBD1 (6 bases). Germline values: CDR1 SNHLY, CDR2 FYNNEI. This CDR3 has 13 amino acids. V gave up 8 bases and J gave up 4 bases, with 9 bases separating them. The CDR3 sequence is CASQGPGANVLTF. The CDR3 bases are TGTGCCAGCCAGGGGCCCGGGGCCAACGTCCTGACTTTC.

This clonotype was detected only a few times. The chain carries TRBV6-1 and TRBJ2-1, with a weak D call TRBD1 (5 bases). The length of the CDR3 is 13 residues. Germline loops: CDR1 MNHNS, CDR2 SASEGT. The V gene lost 4 bases and the J gene lost 6 bases, with 10 bases spanning the gap. CDR3 in DNA: TGTGCCAGCAGTGGGACAAGGGTCAATGAGCAGTTCTTC. Its translation: CASSGTRVNEQFF.

This clonotype was found many times. The chain couples TRBV12-3 or TRBV12-4 to TRBJ1-1; 9 bases fit TRBD1. With V trimmed by 6 bases and J by 1 base, 6 bases remained unmatched. The CDR3 runs 15 residues. The CDR3 here is CASRDRGRGNTEAFF. The CDR3 nucleotides read TGTGCCAGCAGGGACAGGGGTCGGGGGAACACTGAAGCTTTCTTT.

In this sample, this clonotype turned up many times. The chain is built from TRBV29-1 and TRBJ2-7; 8 bases match TRBD2. Germline values: CDR1 SQVTM, CDR2 ANQGSEA. This CDR3 is 14 amino acids long. V lost 4 bases to trimming and J lost 3 bases; unmatched junction nucleotides: 8. CDR3 coding DNA: TGCAGCGTTGGGGCGAAGCGGGAGTTCTACGAGCAGTACTTC. Protein sequence: CSVGAKREFYEQYF.

This clonotype was recorded many times. The gene calls are TRBV20-1 and TRBJ1-3; D is unclear. V was cut by 3 bases and J by 0 bases, with 9 bases left in between. Per germline, CDR1 DFQATT and CDR2 SNEGSKA (reference sequence). CDR3 length: 14 amino acids. CDR3 amino acids: CSASPTGSGNTIYF. CDR3 nucleotides: TGCAGTGCTAGCCCGACGGGCTCTGGAAACACCATATATTTT.

The chain is built from TRBV7-3 and TRBJ2-1, with TRBD2 matching 13 bases. Germline lookup yields CDR1 SGHTA and CDR2 FQGTGA. The CDR3 covers 15 residues. V shed 2 bases and J 9 bases; nucleotides not matched to a gene: 4. In DNA form, the CDR3 reads TGTGCCAGCAGCTTAGAGGGACTAGCGGGAAGTGAGCAGTTCTTC. This sequence encodes CASSLEGLAGSEQFF.